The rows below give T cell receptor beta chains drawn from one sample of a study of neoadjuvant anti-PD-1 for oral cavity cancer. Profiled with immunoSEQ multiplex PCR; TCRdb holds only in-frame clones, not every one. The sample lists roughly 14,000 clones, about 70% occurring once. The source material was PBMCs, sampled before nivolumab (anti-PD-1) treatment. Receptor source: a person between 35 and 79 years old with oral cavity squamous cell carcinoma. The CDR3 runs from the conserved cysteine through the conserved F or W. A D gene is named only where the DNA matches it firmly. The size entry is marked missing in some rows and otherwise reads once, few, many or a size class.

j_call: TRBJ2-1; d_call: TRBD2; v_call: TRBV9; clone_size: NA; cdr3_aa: CASSGRDYNNEQFF; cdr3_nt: TGTGCCAGCAGCGGAAGGGACTACAACAATGAGCAGTTCTTC
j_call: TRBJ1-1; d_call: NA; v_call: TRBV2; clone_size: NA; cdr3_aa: CASSEDRVSTEAFF; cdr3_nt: TGTGCCAGCAGTGAAGATCGGGTGTCTACTGAAGCTTTCTTT
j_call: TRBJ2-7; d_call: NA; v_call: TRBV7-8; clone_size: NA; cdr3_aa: CASILRGNSYEQYF; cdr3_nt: TGTGCCAGCATTTTAAGGGGGAACTCCTACGAGCAGTACTTC
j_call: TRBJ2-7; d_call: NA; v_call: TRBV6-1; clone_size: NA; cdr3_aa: CASSEVGIEQYF; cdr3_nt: TGTGCCAGCAGTGAGGTGGGAATTGAGCAGTACTTC
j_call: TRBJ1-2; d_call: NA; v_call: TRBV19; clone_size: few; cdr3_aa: CASSNVLFHDYGYTF; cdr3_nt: TGTGCCAGTAGTAATGTATTATTTCACGACTATGGCTACACCTTC
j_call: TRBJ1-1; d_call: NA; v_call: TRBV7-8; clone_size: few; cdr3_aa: CASSQAFGEAEAFF; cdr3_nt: TGTGCCAGCAGCCAAGCGTTCGGGGAGGCTGAAGCTTTCTTT
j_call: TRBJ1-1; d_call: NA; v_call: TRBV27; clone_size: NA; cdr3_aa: CASRPWMNTEAFF; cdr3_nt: TGTGCCAGCAGACCTTGGATGAACACTGAAGCTTTCTTT
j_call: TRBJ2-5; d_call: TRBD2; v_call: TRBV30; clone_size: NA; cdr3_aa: CAWDSGGETQYF; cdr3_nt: TGTGCCTGGGATTCGGGGGGAGAGACCCAGTACTTC
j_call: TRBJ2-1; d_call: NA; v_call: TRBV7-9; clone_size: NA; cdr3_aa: CASSPLNVTIEQFF; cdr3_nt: TGTGCCAGCAGCCCGCTGAACGTCACTATTGAGCAGTTCTTC
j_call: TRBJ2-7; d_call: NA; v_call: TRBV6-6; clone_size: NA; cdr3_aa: CASSLQDGYEQYF; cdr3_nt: TGTGCCAGCAGCCTCCAGGACGGGTACGAGCAGTACTTC
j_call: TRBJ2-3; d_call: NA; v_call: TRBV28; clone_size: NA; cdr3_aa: CASSGGEGRGRLDTQYF; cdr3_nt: TGTGCCAGCAGTGGCGGAGAGGGGCGGGGCAGACTAGATACGCAGTATTTT
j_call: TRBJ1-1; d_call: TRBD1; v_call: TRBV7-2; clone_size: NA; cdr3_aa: CASSRTGPGTEAFF; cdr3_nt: TGTGCCAGCAGCAGGACAGGGCCGGGCACTGAAGCTTTCTTT
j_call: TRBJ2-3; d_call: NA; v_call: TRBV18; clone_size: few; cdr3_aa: CASSPFTDTQYF; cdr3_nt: TGTGCCAGCTCACCATTCACAGATACGCAGTATTTT
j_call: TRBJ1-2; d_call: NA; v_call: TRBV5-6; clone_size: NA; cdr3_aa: CASSLDSSAIGYTF; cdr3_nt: TGTGCCAGCAGCTTGGATTCCTCCGCTATTGGCTACACCTTC
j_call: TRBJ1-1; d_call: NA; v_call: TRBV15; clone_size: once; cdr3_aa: CATSPQIGLRTEAFF; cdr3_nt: TGTGCCACCAGCCCTCAGATCGGGCTTCGGACTGAAGCTTTCTTT
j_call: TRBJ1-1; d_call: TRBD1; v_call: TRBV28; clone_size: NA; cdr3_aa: CASAGPGQMNTEAFF; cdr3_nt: TGTGCCAGCGCGGGGCCGGGACAGATGAACACTGAAGCTTTCTTT
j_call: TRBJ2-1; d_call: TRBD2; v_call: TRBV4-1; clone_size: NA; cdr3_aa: CASSRPTSGGSYNEQFF; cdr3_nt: TGCGCCAGCAGCCGACCGACTAGCGGGGGGTCCTACAATGAGCAGTTCTTC
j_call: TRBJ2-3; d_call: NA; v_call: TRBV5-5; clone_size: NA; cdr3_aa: CASSLRQLGRDTQYF; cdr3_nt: TGTGCCAGCAGCTTGCGACAGCTGGGGCGTGATACGCAGTATTTT
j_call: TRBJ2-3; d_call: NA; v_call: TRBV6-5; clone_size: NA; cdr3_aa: CASRTSGRDTDTQYF; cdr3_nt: TGTGCCAGCAGGACATCCGGACGGGACACAGATACGCAGTATTTT
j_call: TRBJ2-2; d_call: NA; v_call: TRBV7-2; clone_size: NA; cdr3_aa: CASSSIEPGELFF; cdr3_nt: TGTGCCAGCAGCTCAATAGAGCCCGGGGAGCTGTTTTTT
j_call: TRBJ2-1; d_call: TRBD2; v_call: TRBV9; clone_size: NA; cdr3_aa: CASSVASTSGEAGWDEQFF; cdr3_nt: TGTGCCAGCAGCGTAGCTTCGACTAGCGGGGAGGCTGGGTGGGATGAGCAGTTCTTC
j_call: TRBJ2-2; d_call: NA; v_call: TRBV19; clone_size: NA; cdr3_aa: CASSRDWNGGELFF; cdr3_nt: TGTGCCAGTAGTCGGGATTGGAATGGCGGGGAGCTGTTTTTT
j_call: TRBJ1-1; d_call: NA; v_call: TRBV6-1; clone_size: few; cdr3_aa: CASSDYRRAFF; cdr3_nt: TGTGCCAGCAGTGATTATCGAAGGGCTTTCTTT
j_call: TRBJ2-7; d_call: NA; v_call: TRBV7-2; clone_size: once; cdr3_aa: CASSFGTYEQYF; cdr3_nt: TGTGCCAGCAGCTTCGGTACCTACGAGCAGTACTTC
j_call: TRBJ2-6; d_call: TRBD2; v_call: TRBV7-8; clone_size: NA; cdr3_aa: CASSRGTSGRTGANVLTF; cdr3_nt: TGTGCCAGCAGCCGCGGGACTAGCGGGAGGACAGGGGCCAACGTCCTGACTTTC
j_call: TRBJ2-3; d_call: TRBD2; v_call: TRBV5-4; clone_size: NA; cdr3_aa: CASSFGSGIRGDTQYF; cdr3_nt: TGTGCCAGCAGCTTCGGGAGCGGGATAAGAGGGGATACGCAGTATTTT
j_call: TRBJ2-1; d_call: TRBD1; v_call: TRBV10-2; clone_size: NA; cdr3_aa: CASSDGQGAYNEQFF; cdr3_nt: TGCGCCAGCAGTGACGGACAGGGGGCCTACAATGAGCAGTTCTTC
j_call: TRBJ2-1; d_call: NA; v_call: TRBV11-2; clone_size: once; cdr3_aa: CASSLNLHNEQFF; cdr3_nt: TGTGCCAGCAGCTTAAACCTCCACAATGAGCAGTTCTTC
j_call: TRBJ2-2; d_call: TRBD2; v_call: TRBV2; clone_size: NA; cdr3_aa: CASSGTSGGVNTGELFF; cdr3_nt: TGTGCCAGCAGTGGGACTAGCGGGGGGGTTAACACCGGGGAGCTGTTTTTT
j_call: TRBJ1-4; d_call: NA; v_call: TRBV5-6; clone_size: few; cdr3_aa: CASSFGTDNEKLFF; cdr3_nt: TGTGCCAGCAGCTTCGGGACCGACAATGAAAAACTGTTTTTT
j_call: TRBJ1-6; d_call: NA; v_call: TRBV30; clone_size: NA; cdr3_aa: CAWNQGVVNSPLHF; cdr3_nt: TGTGCCTGGAACCAGGGCGTAGTAAATTCACCCCTCCACTTT
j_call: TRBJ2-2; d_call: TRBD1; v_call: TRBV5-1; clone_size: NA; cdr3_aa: CASSRYRQGATGANTGELFF; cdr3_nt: TGCGCCAGCAGCCGCTACCGACAGGGGGCTACGGGGGCGAACACCGGGGAGCTGTTTTTT
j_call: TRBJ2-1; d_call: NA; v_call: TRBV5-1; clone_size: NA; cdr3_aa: CASSLVVGGNEQFF; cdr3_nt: TGCGCCAGCAGCTTGGTTGTGGGTGGGAATGAGCAGTTCTTC
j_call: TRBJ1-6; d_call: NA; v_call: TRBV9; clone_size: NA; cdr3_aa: CASTESSYNSPLHF; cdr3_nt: TGTGCCAGCACGGAAAGCTCCTATAATTCACCCCTCCACTTT
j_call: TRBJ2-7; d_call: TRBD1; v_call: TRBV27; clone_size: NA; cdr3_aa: CASSFRTGWAYEQYF; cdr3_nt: TGTGCCAGCAGTTTCCGGACAGGGTGGGCCTACGAGCAGTACTTC
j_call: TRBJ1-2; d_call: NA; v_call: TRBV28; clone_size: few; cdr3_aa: CASSRDTTNYGYTF; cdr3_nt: TGTGCCAGCAGTCGGGACACTACTAACTATGGCTACACCTTC
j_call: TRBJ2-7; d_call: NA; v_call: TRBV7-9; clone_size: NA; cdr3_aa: CASSLGGDEQYF; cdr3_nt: TGTGCCAGCAGCTTAGGGGGGGACGAGCAGTACTTC
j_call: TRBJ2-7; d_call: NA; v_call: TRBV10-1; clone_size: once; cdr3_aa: CASSEFSYEQYF; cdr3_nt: TGCGCCAGCAGTGAGTTCTCCTACGAGCAGTACTTC
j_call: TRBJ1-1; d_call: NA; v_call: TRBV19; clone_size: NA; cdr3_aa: CASSTSGTSRTEAFF; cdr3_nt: TGTGCCAGTAGTACAAGTGGGACCTCTAGGACTGAAGCTTTCTTT
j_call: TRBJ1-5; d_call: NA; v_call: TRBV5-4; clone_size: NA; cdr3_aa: CASSLPGTETHSNQPQHF; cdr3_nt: TGTGCCAGCAGCTTGCCCGGGACGGAAACCCATAGCAATCAGCCCCAGCATTTT
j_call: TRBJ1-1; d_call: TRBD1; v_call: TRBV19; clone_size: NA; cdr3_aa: CASSMSQGGTEAFF; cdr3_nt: TGTGCCAGTAGTATGTCCCAGGGGGGAACTGAAGCTTTCTTT